These 14 T cell receptor beta chains were all obtained from the same sample, sequenced in a study of T cell repertoires in cytomegalovirus infection. TCRdb reanalysed the reads using MiXCR and keeps one entry per CDR3 protein. The sample includes 150,000 to 200,000 distinct CDR3 sequences, 15% to 20% of them seen just once. Sample: CD8+ T cells from PBMCs. The receptors here all came from a human donor in good health (CMV status not recorded). Some clones in this sample may be carry-over from other donors' samples.

This clonotype has ten or more counts. The chain joins TRBV7-8 to TRBJ2-7; 11 bases align to TRBD2. The V segment lost 5 bases and the J segment 1 base; nucleotides outside the gene matches: 4. There are 15 residues in the CDR3. Germline values: CDR1 SGHVS, CDR2 FQNEAQ. The CDR3 DNA is TGTGCCAGCAGCCGCGGGACTAGCGGTTCCTACGAGCAGTACTTC. It specifies CASSRGTSGSYEQYF.

The CDR3 here is CASRPGEYSNQPQHF. CDR3 coding DNA: TGTGCCAGCAGGCCTGGAGAGTATAGCAATCAGCCCCAGCATTTT. The chain couples TRBV6-2 or TRBV6-3 to TRBJ1-5; D is ambiguous. Germline CDR1 MNHEY, CDR2 SVGEGT. This CDR3 comprises 15 residues. V was trimmed by 6 bases and J by 0 bases, leaving 12 bases between them.

The rearrangement links TRBV29-1 to TRBJ2-1; D not resolved. Germline assignment: CDR1 SQVTM and CDR2 ANQGSEA. Between the trimmed V and J ends, which lost 5 bases and 9 bases, there was a span of 8 bases. The length of the CDR3 is 10 residues. CDR3 coding DNA: TGCAGCGTTACAAGTGGTGAGCAGTTCTTC. Protein: CSVTSGEQFF.

This clonotype occurred a few times. The genes are TRBV2 and TRBJ2-7, with D unclear. The V end was cut by 7 bases, the J end by 2 bases, with 12 bases between. The V gene's germline CDR1 is SNHLY and CDR2 FYNNEI. The CDR3 length is 13 residues. The CDR3 bases are TGTGCCAGCATGTGGGCCAGAGCCTACGAGCAGTACTTC. Amino acid sequence: CASMWARAYEQYF.

The chain joins TRBV11-2 to TRBJ2-3; no clear D gene. Trimming took off 2 bases at V and 2 bases at J, with 8 bases between the two ends. Germline V gene sequence: CDR1 SGHAT, CDR2 FQNNGV. This CDR3 spans 14 amino acids. CDR3 residues: CASSLNLNTDTQYF. Written as DNA, the CDR3 is TGTGCCAGCAGCTTAAATCTAAACACAGATACGCAGTATTTT.

This clonotype was detected once. This chain uses TRBV28 with TRBJ2-3; 9 positions agree with TRBD1. V shed 6 bases and J 6 bases; nucleotides not matched to a gene: 10. The CDR3 runs 15 residues. Germline V gene lookup returns CDR1 MDHEN and CDR2 SYDVKM. CDR3 bases: TGTGCCAGCAGGCGATATACGGGGACAGGGGATACGCAGTATTTT. Translating it yields CASRRYTGTGDTQYF.

The V gene is TRBV6-5, the J gene TRBJ2-7; D unclear. The CDR3 sequence is 13 residues long. The germline CDR1 and CDR2 sequences are MNHEY and SVGAGI. Trimming removed 6 bases from V and 4 bases from J, with 13 bases in between. Written as DNA, the CDR3 is TGTGCCAGCAGAGCAGTGGGCAAGTACGAGCAGTACTTC. Its protein product is CASRAVGKYEQYF.

V usage is TRBV7-8 and J usage is TRBJ2-5; D call uncertain. Germline values: CDR1 SGHVS, CDR2 FQNEAQ. The V end lost 1 base, the J end lost 1 base, and 13 bases lay between the germline ends. This CDR3 comprises 16 residues. This chain's CDR3 is CASSLGNTRVQETQYF. In DNA, the CDR3 is TGTGCCAGCAGCTTAGGGAACACCAGAGTCCAAGAGACCCAGTACTTC.

A few counts support this clonotype. One junction end does not reproduce the germline sequence, and a read error may be involved. This chain uses TRBV10-3 with TRBJ1-2, with D maybe TRBD1 (6 bases). Germline V gene sequence: CDR1 ENHRY, CDR2 SYGVKD. CDR3 size: 15 residues. CDR3 in amino acids: CAISEWRGQINGTFF. The CDR3 DNA reads TGTGCCATCAGTGAGTGGAGGGGACAAATTAATGGGACGTTCTTC.

This chain links TRBV27 with TRBJ2-6, with 8 bases lining up with TRBD1. The germline V gene has CDR1 MNHEY and CDR2 SMNVEV (reference sequence). There are 18 residues in the CDR3. J was trimmed by 3 bases and V by 1 base; bases with no gene match: 8. The CDR3 nucleotides are TGTGCCAGCAGTTTATGGCAGGGGGCGCGTGGTGGGGCCAACGTCCTGACTTTC. Translation gives CASSLWQGARGGANVLTF.

The chain combines TRBV7-9 with TRBJ1-1, with 12 bases aligning to TRBD1. Germline V lookup: CDR1 SEHNR, CDR2 FQNEAQ (reference sequence). The CDR3 totals 16 residues. Unmatched junction bases numbered 7, after V lost 4 bases and J lost 4 bases. In DNA, the CDR3 is TGTGCCAGCAGCTCAACGGGACAGGGGGCGCCCACTGAAGCTTTCTTT. Amino acids: CASSSTGQGAPTEAFF.

The rearrangement links TRBV7-9 to TRBJ2-5, with D maybe TRBD1 (6 bases). Germline V lookup: CDR1 SEHNR, CDR2 FQNEAQ (reference sequence). The CDR3 sequence is 14 residues long. Between the trimmed V and J ends, which lost 8 bases and 4 bases, there was a span of 17 bases. CDR3 nucleotide sequence: TGTGCCAGCTCCGTCGCGGCAGGGGTAGAGACCCAGTACTTC. It translates to CASSVAAGVETQYF.

The chain employs TRBV19 and TRBJ1-1; TRBD1 agrees at 10 bases. Germline assignment: CDR1 LNHDA and CDR2 SQIVND (reference sequence). V lost 5 bases, J lost 7 bases, and 10 bases stayed unmatched. This CDR3 contains 15 residues. This CDR3 is CASSVPDRGRSEAFF. The CDR3 nucleotides are TGTGCCAGTAGTGTCCCGGACAGGGGGAGGAGTGAAGCTTTCTTT.

The chain uses TRBV7-3 and TRBJ1-1; the D gene is possibly TRBD1 (6 bases). The CDR3 sequence is 14 residues long. Trimming left V 3 bases short and J 1 base short, with 9 bases between. Per the germline V gene, CDR1 is SGHTA and CDR2 is FQGTGA. The chain's CDR3 is CASSLTGENTEAFF. In DNA, the CDR3 is TGTGCCAGCAGCTTGACAGGAGAGAACACTGAAGCTTTCTTT.